This T cell receptor (beta chain) was recovered during a study of blood T cell repertoires in COVID-19. Looked up from germline, CDR1 is MGHRA and CDR2 is YSYEKL. This CDR3 is built from 15 residues. V was pared by 1 base and J by 0 bases, with 2 bases of the junction left unmatched. Some clones are missing from TCRdb's copy, which holds only in-frame ones; the method was immunoSEQ multiplex PCR. The table has 210,000 or so clones, more than 70% seen once. Sequences were obtained from peripheral blood. The chain links TRBV4-1 to TRBJ1-1, with TRBD1 identical over 7 bases. The origin of this receptor is a man aged 50 or older with active or convalescent COVID-19. The chain's CDR3 is CASSQGQGMNTEAFF. In DNA, the CDR3 is TGCGCCAGCAGCCAAGGACAGGGAATGAACACTGAAGCTTTCTTT.